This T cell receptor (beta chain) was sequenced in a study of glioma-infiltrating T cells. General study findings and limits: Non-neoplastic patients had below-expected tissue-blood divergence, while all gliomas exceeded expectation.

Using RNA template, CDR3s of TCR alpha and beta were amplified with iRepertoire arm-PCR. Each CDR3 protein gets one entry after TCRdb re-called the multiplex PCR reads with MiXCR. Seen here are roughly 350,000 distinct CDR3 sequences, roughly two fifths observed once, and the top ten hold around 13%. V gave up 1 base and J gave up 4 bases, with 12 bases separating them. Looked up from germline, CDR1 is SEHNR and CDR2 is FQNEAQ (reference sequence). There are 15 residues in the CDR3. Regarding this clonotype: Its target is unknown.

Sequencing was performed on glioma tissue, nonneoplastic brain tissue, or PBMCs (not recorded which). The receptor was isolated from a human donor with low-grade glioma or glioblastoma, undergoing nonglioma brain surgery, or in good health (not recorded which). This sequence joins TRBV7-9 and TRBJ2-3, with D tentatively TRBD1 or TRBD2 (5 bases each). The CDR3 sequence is CASSLVARGADTQYF. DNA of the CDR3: TGTGCCAGCAGCTTAGTAGCGAGGGGCGCAGATACGCAGTATTTT.